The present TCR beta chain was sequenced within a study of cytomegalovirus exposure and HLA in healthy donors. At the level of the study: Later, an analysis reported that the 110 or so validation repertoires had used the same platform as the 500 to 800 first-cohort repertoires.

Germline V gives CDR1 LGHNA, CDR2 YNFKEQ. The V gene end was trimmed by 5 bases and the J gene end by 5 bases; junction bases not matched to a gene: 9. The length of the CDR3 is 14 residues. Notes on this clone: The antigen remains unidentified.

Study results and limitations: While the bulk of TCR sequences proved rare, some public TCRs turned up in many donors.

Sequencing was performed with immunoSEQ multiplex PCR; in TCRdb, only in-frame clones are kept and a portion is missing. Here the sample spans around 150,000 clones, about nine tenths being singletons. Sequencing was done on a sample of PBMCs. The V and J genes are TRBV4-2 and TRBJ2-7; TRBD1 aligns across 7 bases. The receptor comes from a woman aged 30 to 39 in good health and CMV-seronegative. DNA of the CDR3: TGTGCCAGCAGCAGAGGGCAGGGGGAAAACGAGCAGTACTTC. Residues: CASSRGQGENEQYF.